This entry concerns a single TCR beta chain. The data were produced by immunoSEQ multiplex PCR, yet TCRdb's version contains in-frame clones alone and is incomplete. The profile shows about 190,000 clones, roughly 91% of them singletons. The source of the sample is a study of T cell responses to AZD1222 COVID-19 vaccine. This CDR3 is 13 amino acids long. The V and J ends lost 5 bases and 1 base respectively, with 9 bases between them. Per the germline V gene, CDR1 is SGHRS and CDR2 is YFSETQ. The gene calls are TRBV5-1 and TRBJ2-5; D unresolved. Material: peripheral blood, obtained on day 0 of AZD1222 vaccination. The clonotype originates from an adult in good health. CDR3 nucleotides: TGCGCCAGCAGAGCCAGCAGCCAAGAGACCCAGTACTTC. Translation gives CASRASSQETQYF.